This T cell receptor beta chain was captured in a study of CD8+CD57+ T cells in acquired aplastic anemia. Using genomic DNA as the template, TCR beta VDJ and CDR3 profiling was carried out. One entry per CDR3 protein results from TCRdb running MiXCR on the reads. The sample consists of approximately 98,000 distinct CDR3 sequences, about 66% of them appearing once. Study results and limitations: Sharing between patients and controls was observed for around 30 CD8+ CDR3 sequences.

Regarding this clonotype: Its antigen remains unknown.

V lost 4 bases, J lost 5 bases, and 16 bases lay in between. Germline CDR1 is SGDLS and CDR2 is YYNGEE. CDR3 size: 14 residues. Individuals selected for sequencing had exhibited CD8+CD57+ cell expansion on flow cytometry. The sequenced sample was sorted CD4+, CD8+, or CD8+CD57+ T cells (not recorded which) from PBMCs. This clonotype originated in a human donor with aplastic anemia. J is TRBJ2-7 and V is TRBV9, with D unresolved. The CDR3 coding sequence is TGTGCCAGCAGCCTAGAGGCGACTTCCCACGAGCAGTACTTC. Translating it yields CASSLEATSHEQYF.